This passage covers 6 T cell receptor beta chains from one sample sequenced in a study of blood T cell repertoires in COVID-19 (TCRdb year 2020). The library relied on the immunoSEQ multiplex PCR assay. The immuneACCESS repertoire file appears here via TCRdb, limited to in-frame rearrangements. These files lack a portion of the clones; in checked studies, under half of the deficit traces to unresolved V genes, and the cause of the others is not known. The sample profile shows hundreds of thousands of clones; 70% to 90% of them were found once. The ten largest clonotypes hold roughly 7.8% of the sample. The source material was peripheral blood. These TCRs come from a human donor in a cohort sampled during active COVID-19.

V gene TRBV4-1 combines with J gene TRBJ2-2; TRBD1 matches at 9 bases. Trimming at V came to 0 bases and at J to 3 bases, leaving 2 bases not matched to a gene. The germline gives CDR1 MGHRA, CDR2 YSYEKL. The length of the CDR3 is 16 residues. In nucleotides, the CDR3 is TGCGCCAGCAGCCAAGACGGGACAGGGTACACCGGGGAGCTGTTTTTT. Protein sequence: CASSQDGTGYTGELFF.

The V gene is TRBV2, the J gene TRBJ2-7; TRBD1 is a possible D gene (6 bases). Between the trimmed V and J ends, which lost 9 bases and 1 base, there was a span of 7 bases. The CDR3 consists of 11 residues. Germline V gene data show CDR1 as SNHLY and CDR2 as FYNNEI. The CDR3 DNA follows: TGTGCCAGTACAGGGTCCTACGAGCAGTACTTC. Protein sequence: CASTGSYEQYF.

The genes are TRBV5-1 and TRBJ1-2; 9 nucleotides line up with TRBD1. The V segment lost 7 bases and the J segment 7 bases; nucleotides outside the gene matches: 2. The CDR3 runs 11 residues. Germline V CDR1 and CDR2: SGHRS, YFSETQ. CDR3 sequence: CASRDRAGYTF. The CDR3 bases are TGCGCCAGCCGGGACAGGGCTGGCTACACCTTC.

V usage is TRBV5-1 and J usage is TRBJ2-5, with 11 bases matching TRBD1. V shed 4 bases, J shed 5 bases, and the junction held 7 bases outside the gene matches. Germline CDR1 is SGHRS and CDR2 is YFSETQ. There are 15 residues in the CDR3. The DNA of the CDR3 is TGCGCCAGCAGCCAGGTGGACAGGGGGCGTGAGACCCAGTACTTC. Amino acids: CASSQVDRGRETQYF.

V usage is TRBV3-1 (or the pseudogene TRBV3-2) and J usage is TRBJ2-5, with D hard to call. Between the trimmed V and J ends, which lost 2 bases and 7 bases, there was a span of 8 bases. The CDR3 consists of 12 residues. Germline V gene sequence: CDR1 LGHDT, CDR2 YNNKEL (reference sequence). CDR3: CASSQRRGTQYF. As DNA, the CDR3 is TGTGCCAGCAGCCAAAGGCGAGGGACCCAGTACTTC.

There are a few counts of this clone. The chain uses TRBV30 and TRBJ2-1, with D possibly matching TRBD2 (5 bases). Germline CDR1 is GTSNPN and CDR2 is SVGIG (reference sequence). Trimming stripped 3 bases from V and 0 bases from J, with 15 bases between. The CDR3 runs to 16 residues. The CDR3 bases are TGTGCCTGGAGCCCCCTGGGAGCGAGCTCCTACAATGAGCAGTTCTTC. Translating gives CAWSPLGASSYNEQFF.